This TCR beta chain was captured in a study of blood T cell repertoires in COVID-19. Study-level background: The samples span acute and convalescent COVID-19 from the United States, Italy and Spain.

Clones were sequenced by immunoSEQ multiplex PCR, and TCRdb holds only the in-frame ones, with some missing. The sample comprises fewer than 200,000 clones, around four fifths of which are singletons, and 3.5% to 4% rests with the top ten. CDR3 length equals 12 residues. The V and J ends lost 6 bases and 5 bases, in that order; junction bases with no gene match: 3. CDR1 SQVTM and CDR2 ANQGSEA come from the germline V gene. V is TRBV29-1 and J is TRBJ1-4; 7 positions match TRBD1. The source of this sequence is a woman in her fifties or sixties in a cohort exposed to, infected with or recovered from COVID-19 (not recorded which). Sequences were obtained from PBMCs or T cells enriched from blood (not recorded which). CDR3 sequence (DNA): TGCAGCGTCCTGGACAGGAATGAAAAACTGTTTTTT. It codes for CSVLDRNEKLFF.